This is a list of T cell receptor beta chains from one sample in a study of identical twins. MiXCR was run by TCRdb on the 5' RACE reads, yielding one entry per CDR3 protein. The data contain about 890,000 distinct CDR3 sequences, 9% to 15% of them singletons. These sequences were also reported in another study, on yellow fever vaccine responses in identical twins.

The sequenced sample consisted of PBMCs. The receptor set was obtained from a woman younger than 30 in good health. Each CDR3 is given with its conserved first and last residue. Fields, in order: J gene, CDR3 length, D gene, clone size, V gene, CDR3 DNA, CDR3 protein. A D gene is named only where the DNA matches it firmly. Clone size appears in some rows only: once, few, many, or a class for an expanded clone.

TRBJ2-2 15 . many TRBV12-3/TRBV12-4 TGTGCCAGCAGTTCGGGCCTACACAACACCGGGGAGCTGTTTTTT CASSSGLHNTGELFF
TRBJ2-2 15 . . TRBV2 TGTGCCAGCAGTGATTTAGCGAGGAGCACCGGGGAGCTGTTTTTT CASSDLARSTGELFF
TRBJ2-1 14 . few TRBV10-1 TGCGCCAGCAGTGAGACCTCATCTAGATATGAGCAGTTCTTC CASSETSSRYEQFF
TRBJ2-1 16 TRBD2 few TRBV7-3 TGTGCCAGCAGCTCCCAAGCGGGAGCTGCCTACAATGAGCAGTTCTTC CASSSQAGAAYNEQFF
TRBJ1-2 11 . . TRBV27 TGTGCCAGCGGACGAACCTATGGCTACACCTTC CASGRTYGYTF
TRBJ2-1 15 TRBD1 few TRBV10-3 TGTGCCATCAGTGATTCGGACAGGGAATACGATGAGCAGTTCTTC CAISDSDREYDEQFF
TRBJ2-1 13 . . TRBV12-3/TRBV12-4 TGTGCCAGCAGTTTAGGGGGGAACGATGAGCAGTTCTTC CASSLGGNDEQFF
TRBJ2-1 14 . many TRBV5-1 TGTGCCAGCAGTTTGGGGGGTTCCTACAATGAGCAGTTCTTC CASSLGGSYNEQFF
TRBJ2-6 18 TRBD1 few TRBV5-1 TGCGCCAGCAGCTTGTCTGGGACAGGTCTCTCTGGGGCCAACGTCCTGACTTTC CASSLSGTGLSGANVLTF
TRBJ2-1 16 . few TRBV3-1 TGTGCCAGCAGCCAAGATGGCAGGGCCTCCTACAATGAGCAGTTCTTC CASSQDGRASYNEQFF
TRBJ2-5 14 . few TRBV20-1 TGCAGTGCTAGACCACCTCAGGGGAAAGAGACCCAGTACTTC CSARPPQGKETQYF
TRBJ2-6 20 . many TRBV12-3/TRBV12-4 TGTGCCAGCAGTCTTTCCCCCCACAGGGCAGGGACGCCTGGGGCCAACGTCCTGACTTTC CASSLSPHRAGTPGANVLTF
TRBJ1-2 16 . . TRBV5-1 TGCGCCAGCAGCCCGACGGGTCGTGAGGTGGACTATGGCTACACCTTC CASSPTGREVDYGYTF
TRBJ2-7 13 . . TRBV9 TGTGACAGCAGAGCCCCCCCCTCCTACGAGCAGTACTTC CDSRAPPSYEQYF
TRBJ2-1 15 . few TRBV5-6 TGTGCCAGCAGCTCCCCCGCGGGAAATTTGAATGAGCAGTTCTTC CASSSPAGNLNEQFF
TRBJ1-2 12 TRBD1 few TRBV10-3 TGTGCCACGAAAACAGGGGATTACGGCTACACCTTC CATKTGDYGYTF
TRBJ1-6 16 TRBD1 . TRBV6-5 TGTGCCAGCAGTCACGGACAGGTTTTGAGGAATTCACCCCTCCACTTT CASSHGQVLRNSPLHF
TRBJ1-2 13 . . TRBV5-1 TGCGCCAGCAGCTTGGACCCACTCTATGGCTACACCTTC CASSLDPLYGYTF